This entry concerns a single T cell receptor (beta chain). This record comes from a study of shared T cell receptors in the human thymus. The germline CDR1 and CDR2 sequences are MDHEN and SYDVKM. J gave up 5 bases and V 4 bases, and 4 bases lay outside the gene matches. This CDR3 has 14 residues. The repertoire was sequenced with immunoSEQ multiplex PCR; TCRdb's copy has only in-frame clones and lacks some. The data contain about 710,000 clones, about 89% of them singletons. Another study also made use of these data, one on human thymus T cells.

What was sequenced was thymocytes. This receptor was taken from a boy younger than two with a congenital heart defect. The chain employs TRBV28 and TRBJ2-5, with TRBD2 matching 10 bases. The CDR3 sequence is CASSSQREGETQYF. The CDR3 DNA is TGTGCCAGCAGTTCCCAGCGGGAGGGGGAGACCCAGTACTTC. Based on the CDR3 plus reference TRBV28 and TRBJ2-5, the full variable domain is DVKVTQSSRYLVKRTGEKVFLECVQDMDHENMFWYRQDPGLGLRLIYFSYDVKMKEKGDIPEGYSVSREKKERFSLILESASTNQTSMYLCASSSQREGETQYFGPGTRLLVL.